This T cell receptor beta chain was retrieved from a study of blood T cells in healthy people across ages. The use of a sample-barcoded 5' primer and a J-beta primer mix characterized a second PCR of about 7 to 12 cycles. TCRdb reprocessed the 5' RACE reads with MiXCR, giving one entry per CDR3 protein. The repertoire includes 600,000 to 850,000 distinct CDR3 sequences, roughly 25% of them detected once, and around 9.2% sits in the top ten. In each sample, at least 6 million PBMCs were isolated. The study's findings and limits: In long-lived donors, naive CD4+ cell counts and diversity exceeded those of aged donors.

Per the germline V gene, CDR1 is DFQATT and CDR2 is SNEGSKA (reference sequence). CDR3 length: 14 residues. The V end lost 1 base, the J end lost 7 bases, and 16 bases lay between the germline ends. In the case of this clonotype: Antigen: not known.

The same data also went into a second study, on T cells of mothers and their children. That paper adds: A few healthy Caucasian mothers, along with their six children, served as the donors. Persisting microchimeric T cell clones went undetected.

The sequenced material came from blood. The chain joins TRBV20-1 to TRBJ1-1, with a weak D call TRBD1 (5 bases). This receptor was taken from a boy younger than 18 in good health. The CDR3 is CSARVSRDGNEAFF. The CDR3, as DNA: TGCAGTGCTAGAGTTAGCCGGGACGGCAATGAAGCTTTCTTT.